This T cell receptor beta chain was sequenced during a study of a mutant IDH1 vaccine in newly diagnosed glioma. Clones were sequenced by immunoSEQ multiplex PCR, and TCRdb holds only the in-frame ones, with some missing. This sample has tens of thousands of clones, with 85% to 90% found just once. Time point specified: week 35, safety follow-up. Each dose of the vaccine consisted of 300 ug of mutant IDH1 20-mer peptide, with topical imiquimod. As for this clone: Its antigen is undetermined.

Study-wide findings and caveats: It was more than 80% of patients that developed vaccine-induced immune responses.

The CDR3 spans 13 residues. Sequenced material: PBMCs, taken from a glioma patient whose treatment included an IDH1 peptide vaccine. This sequence was found in a woman between 35 and 50 years old with glioma. J is TRBJ2-7 and V is TRBV21-1; the listed D gene, TRBD1, was not tested against the DNA. TRBV21-1 is shown as a pseudogene. The CDR3 reads CASSRDRAHEQYF. For the CDR3, the DNA is TGTGCCAGCAGCAGGGACAGGGCCCACGAGCAGTACTTC.